The source of this T cell receptor beta chain is a study of T cells after yellow fever vaccination. Study-level results: Primary-vaccination clones mostly resurfaced post-booster (approximately 96% CD4, approximately 89% CD8). Overlap between CD4 and CD8 compartments was detected for a small share of clonotypes.

The CDR3 runs to 14 residues. V shed 2 bases, J shed 8 bases, and the junction held 3 bases outside the gene matches. The V gene's germline CDR1 is ENHRY and CDR2 SYGVKD. About this clonotype itself: Its antigen is unidentified.

TCRdb reanalysed the 5' RACE reads using MiXCR and keeps one entry per CDR3 protein. Among some 670,000 distinct CDR3 sequences listed, 9% to 15% were seen once. Sequenced material: PBMCs, taken on the day of the yellow fever booster vaccination. The clonotype comes from a man aged 25 to 40 who received the YFV17D yellow fever vaccine. The gene calls are TRBV10-3 and TRBJ2-1; 10 nucleotides align to TRBD2. The chain's CDR3 is CAISEASGSYEQFF. CDR3 DNA: TGTGCCATCAGTGAGGCTAGCGGGAGTTATGAGCAGTTCTTC.